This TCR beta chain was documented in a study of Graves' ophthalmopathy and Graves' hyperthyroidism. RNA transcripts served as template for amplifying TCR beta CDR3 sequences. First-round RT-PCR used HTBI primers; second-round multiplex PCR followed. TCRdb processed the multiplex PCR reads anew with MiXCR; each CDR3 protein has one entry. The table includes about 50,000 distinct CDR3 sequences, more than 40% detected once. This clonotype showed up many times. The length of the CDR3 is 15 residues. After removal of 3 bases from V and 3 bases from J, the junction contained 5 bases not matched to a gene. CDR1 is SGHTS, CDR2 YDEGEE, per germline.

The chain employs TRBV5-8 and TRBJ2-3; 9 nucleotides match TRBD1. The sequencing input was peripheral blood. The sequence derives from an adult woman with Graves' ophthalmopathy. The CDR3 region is CASSWPGTGTDTQYF. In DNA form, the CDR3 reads TGTGCCAGCAGCTGGCCCGGGACAGGGACAGATACGCAGTATTTT. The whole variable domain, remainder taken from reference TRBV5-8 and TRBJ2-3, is EAGVTQSPTHLIKTRGQQATLRCSPISGHTSVYWYQQALGLGLQFLLWYDEGEERNRGNFPPRFSGRQFPNYSSELNVNALELEDSALYLCASSWPGTGTDTQYFGPGTRLTVL.